A selection of T cell receptor beta chains follows, all from one sample in a study of early T cells in non-severe SARS-CoV-2 infection. One entry per CDR3 protein, called by TCRdb with MiXCR from the 5' RACE reads. Among 50,000 to 65,000 distinct CDR3 sequences, about 7.7% were seen once, and the ten largest hold 8% to 11%. The sample was whole blood, taken at baseline. Every receptor here comes from an adult who was a healthcare worker with PCR-confirmed SARS-CoV-2 infection or an uninfected control (not recorded which). The CDR3 runs from the conserved cysteine through the conserved F or W. Each record gives: CDR3 protein, V gene, J gene, CDR3 length.

CDR3 protein: CSATGTSAPYNEQFF
V gene: TRBV20-1
J gene: TRBJ2-1
CDR3 length: 15

CDR3 protein: CASSQVDGSSYEQYF
V gene: TRBV4-1
J gene: TRBJ2-7
CDR3 length: 15

CDR3 protein: CASSPPVGLAGVKGYEQYF
V gene: TRBV7-2
J gene: TRBJ2-7
CDR3 length: 19

CDR3 protein: CASSGTSPAGRGNEQFF
V gene: TRBV21-1
J gene: TRBJ2-1
CDR3 length: 17

CDR3 protein: CASSPGRGYGELFF
V gene: TRBV11-3
J gene: TRBJ2-2
CDR3 length: 14

CDR3 protein: CASSYHSGQETQYF
V gene: TRBV11-2
J gene: TRBJ2-5
CDR3 length: 14

CDR3 protein: CASSEGWKSGELFF
V gene: TRBV25-1
J gene: TRBJ2-2
CDR3 length: 14

CDR3 protein: CSAKSGNSYEQYF
V gene: TRBV20-1
J gene: TRBJ2-7
CDR3 length: 13

CDR3 protein: CASSPQGVAFF
V gene: TRBV28
J gene: TRBJ1-1
CDR3 length: 11

CDR3 protein: CASSLNPGQSSYEQYF
V gene: TRBV5-4
J gene: TRBJ2-7
CDR3 length: 16